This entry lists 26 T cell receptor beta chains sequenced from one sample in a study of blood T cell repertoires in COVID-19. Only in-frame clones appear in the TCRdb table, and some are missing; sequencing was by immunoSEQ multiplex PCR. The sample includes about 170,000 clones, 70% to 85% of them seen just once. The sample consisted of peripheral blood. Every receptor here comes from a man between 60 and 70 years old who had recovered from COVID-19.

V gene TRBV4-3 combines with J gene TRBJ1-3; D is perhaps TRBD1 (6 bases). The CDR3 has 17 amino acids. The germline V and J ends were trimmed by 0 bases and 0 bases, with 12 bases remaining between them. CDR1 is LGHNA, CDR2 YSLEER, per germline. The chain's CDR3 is CASSQDFRTASGNTIYF. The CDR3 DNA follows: TGCGCCAGCAGCCAAGATTTTAGGACAGCCTCTGGAAACACCATATATTTT.

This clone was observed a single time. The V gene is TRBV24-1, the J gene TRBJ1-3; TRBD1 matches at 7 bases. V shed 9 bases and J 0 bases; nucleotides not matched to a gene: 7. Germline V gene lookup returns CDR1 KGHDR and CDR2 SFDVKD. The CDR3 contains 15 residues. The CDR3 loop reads CATQGQSPSGNTIYF. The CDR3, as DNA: TGTGCCACCCAGGGACAGTCGCCCTCTGGAAACACCATATATTTT.

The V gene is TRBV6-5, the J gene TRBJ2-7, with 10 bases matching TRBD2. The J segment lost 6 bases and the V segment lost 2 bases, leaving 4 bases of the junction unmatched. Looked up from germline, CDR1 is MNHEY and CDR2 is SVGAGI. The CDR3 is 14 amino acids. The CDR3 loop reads CASSYGLAGAEQYF. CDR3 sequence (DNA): TGTGCCAGCAGTTACGGGCTAGCGGGGGCCGAGCAGTACTTC.

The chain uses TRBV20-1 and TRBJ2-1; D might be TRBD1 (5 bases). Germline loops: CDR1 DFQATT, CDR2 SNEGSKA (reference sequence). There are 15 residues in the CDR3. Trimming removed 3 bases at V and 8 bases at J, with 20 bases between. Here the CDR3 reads CSASLEKGFGDEQFF. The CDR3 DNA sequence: TGCAGTGCTAGTCTCGAGAAGGGGTTTGGCGATGAGCAGTTCTTC.

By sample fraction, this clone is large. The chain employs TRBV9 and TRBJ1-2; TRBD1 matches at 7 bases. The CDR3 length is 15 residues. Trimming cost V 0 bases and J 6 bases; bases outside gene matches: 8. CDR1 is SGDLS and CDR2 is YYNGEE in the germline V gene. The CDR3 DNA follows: TGTGCCAGCAGCGTAGGGTGGAGGGGGCGAGATGGCTACACCTTC. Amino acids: CASSVGWRGRDGYTF.

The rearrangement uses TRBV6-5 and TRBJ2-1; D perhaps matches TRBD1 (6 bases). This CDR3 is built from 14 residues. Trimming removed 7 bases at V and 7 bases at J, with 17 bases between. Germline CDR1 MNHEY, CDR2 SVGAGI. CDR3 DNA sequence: TGTGCCAGCACTCACAACAGGGATGGAAATGAGCAGTTCTTC. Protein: CASTHNRDGNEQFF.

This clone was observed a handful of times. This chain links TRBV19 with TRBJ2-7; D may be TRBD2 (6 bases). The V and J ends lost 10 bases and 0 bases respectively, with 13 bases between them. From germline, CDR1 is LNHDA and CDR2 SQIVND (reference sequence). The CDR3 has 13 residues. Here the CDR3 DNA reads TGTGCCACCGCGACGGGGGTCTCCTACGAGCAGTACTTC. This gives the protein CATATGVSYEQYF.

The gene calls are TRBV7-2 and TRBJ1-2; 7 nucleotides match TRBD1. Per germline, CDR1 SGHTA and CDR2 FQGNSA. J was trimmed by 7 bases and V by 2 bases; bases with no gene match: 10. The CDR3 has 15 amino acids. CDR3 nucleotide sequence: TGTGCCAGCAGCTTAATTCCCACGACAGGGTCTGGCTACACCTTC. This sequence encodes CASSLIPTTGSGYTF.

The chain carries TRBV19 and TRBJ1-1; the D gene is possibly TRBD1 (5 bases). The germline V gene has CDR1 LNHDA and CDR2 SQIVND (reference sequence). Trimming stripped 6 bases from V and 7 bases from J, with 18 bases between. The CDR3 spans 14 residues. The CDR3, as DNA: TGTGCCAGTAGGAGTTCTGGGGGGGTGGATGAAGCTTTCTTT. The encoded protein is CASRSSGGVDEAFF.

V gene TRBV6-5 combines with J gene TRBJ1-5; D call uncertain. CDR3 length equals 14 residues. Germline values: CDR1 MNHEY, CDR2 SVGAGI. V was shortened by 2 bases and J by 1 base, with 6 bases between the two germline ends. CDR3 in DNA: TGTGCCAGCAGTTACGAGAGGAGCAATCAGCCCCAGCATTTT. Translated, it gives CASSYERSNQPQHF.

CDR3 bases: TGTGCCAGCACCCGCCCCTCGGGAGAGACCCAGTACTTC. Translating gives CASTRPSGETQYF. The chain combines TRBV7-2 with TRBJ2-5; D remains unclear. CDR1 SGHTA and CDR2 FQGNSA come from the germline V gene. The CDR3 totals 13 residues. The ends were cut back, 7 bases at V and 4 bases at J, with 13 bases in the middle.

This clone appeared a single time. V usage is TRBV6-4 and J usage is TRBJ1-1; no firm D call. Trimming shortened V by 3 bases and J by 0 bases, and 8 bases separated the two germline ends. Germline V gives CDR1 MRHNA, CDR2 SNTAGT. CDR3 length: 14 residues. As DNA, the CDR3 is TGTGCCAGCAGTGAAGATTCGGTGAACACTGAAGCTTTCTTT. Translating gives CASSEDSVNTEAFF.

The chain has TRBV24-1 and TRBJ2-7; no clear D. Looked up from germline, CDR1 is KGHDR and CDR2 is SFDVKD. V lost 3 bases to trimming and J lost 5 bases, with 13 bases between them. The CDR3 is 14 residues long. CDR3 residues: CATSDRPGVHEQYF. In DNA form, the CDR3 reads TGTGCCACCAGTGATAGGCCCGGAGTCCACGAGCAGTACTTC.

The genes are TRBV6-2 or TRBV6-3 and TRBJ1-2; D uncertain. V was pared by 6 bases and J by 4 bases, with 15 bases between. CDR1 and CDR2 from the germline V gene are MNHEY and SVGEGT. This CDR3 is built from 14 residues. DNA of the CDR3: TGTGCCAGCAGCTCCTCGGGGAGCTCCTATGGCTACACCTTC. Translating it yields CASSSSGSSYGYTF.

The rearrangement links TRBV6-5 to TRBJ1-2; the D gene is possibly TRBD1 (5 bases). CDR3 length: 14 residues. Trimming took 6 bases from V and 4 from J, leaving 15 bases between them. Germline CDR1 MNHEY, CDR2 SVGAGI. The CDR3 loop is CASSPLGGAYGYTF. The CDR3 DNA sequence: TGTGCCAGCAGCCCCCTTGGAGGGGCCTATGGCTACACCTTC.

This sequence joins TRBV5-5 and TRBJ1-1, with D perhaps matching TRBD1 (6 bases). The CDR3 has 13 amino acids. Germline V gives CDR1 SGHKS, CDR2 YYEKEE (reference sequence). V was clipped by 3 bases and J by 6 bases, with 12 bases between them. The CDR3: CASSWTARPEAFF. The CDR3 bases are TGTGCCAGCAGCTGGACAGCGCGGCCTGAAGCTTTCTTT.

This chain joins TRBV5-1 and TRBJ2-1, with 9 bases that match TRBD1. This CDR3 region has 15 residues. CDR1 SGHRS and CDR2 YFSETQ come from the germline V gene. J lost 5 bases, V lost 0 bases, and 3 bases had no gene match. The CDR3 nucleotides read TGCGCCAGCAGCTTGGGGACAGGGGCCCACAATGAGCAGTTCTTC. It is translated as CASSLGTGAHNEQFF.

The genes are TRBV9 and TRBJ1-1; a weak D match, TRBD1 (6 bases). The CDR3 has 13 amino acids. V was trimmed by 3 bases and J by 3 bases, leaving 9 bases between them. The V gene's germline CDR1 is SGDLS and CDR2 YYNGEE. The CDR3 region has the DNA TGTGCCAGCAGCGAGACAGGTTACACTGAAGCTTTCTTT. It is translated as CASSETGYTEAFF. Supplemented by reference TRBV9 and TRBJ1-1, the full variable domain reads DSGVTQTPKHLITATGQRVTLRCSPRSGDLSVYWYQQSLDQGLQFLIQYYNGEERAKGNILERFSAQQFPDLHSELNLSSLELGDSALYFCASSETGYTEAFFGQGTRLTVV.

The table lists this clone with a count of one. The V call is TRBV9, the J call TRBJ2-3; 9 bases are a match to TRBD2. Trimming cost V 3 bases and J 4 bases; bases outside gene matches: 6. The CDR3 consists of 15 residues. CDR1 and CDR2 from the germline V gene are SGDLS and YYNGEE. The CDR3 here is CASSAGTSSPDTQYF. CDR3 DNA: TGTGCCAGCAGCGCCGGGACTAGCAGCCCAGATACGCAGTATTTT.

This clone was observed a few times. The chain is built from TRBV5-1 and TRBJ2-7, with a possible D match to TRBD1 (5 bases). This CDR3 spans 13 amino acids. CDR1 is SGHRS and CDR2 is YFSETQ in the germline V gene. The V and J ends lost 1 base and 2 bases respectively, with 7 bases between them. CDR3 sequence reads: CASSLSGPYEQYF. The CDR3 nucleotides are TGCGCCAGCAGCTTGTCAGGGCCCTACGAGCAGTACTTC.

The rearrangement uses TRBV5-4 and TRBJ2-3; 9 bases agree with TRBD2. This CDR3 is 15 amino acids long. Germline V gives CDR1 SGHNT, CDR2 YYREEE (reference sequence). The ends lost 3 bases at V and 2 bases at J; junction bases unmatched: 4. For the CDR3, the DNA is TGTGCCAGCAGCTGGCTAGCGGGGAACACAGATACGCAGTATTTT. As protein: CASSWLAGNTDTQYF.

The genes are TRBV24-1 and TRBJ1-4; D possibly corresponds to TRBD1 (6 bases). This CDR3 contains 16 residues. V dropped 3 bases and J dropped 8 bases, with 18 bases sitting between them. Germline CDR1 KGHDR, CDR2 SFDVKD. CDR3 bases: TGTGCCACCAGTGATCCCGGGGGGGCTTCAGGGGAAAAACTGTTTTTT. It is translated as CATSDPGGASGEKLFF.

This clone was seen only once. The CDR3 loop is CASSKGDSEKLFF. The CDR3 bases are TGTGCCAGTAGTAAAGGGGATAGCGAAAAACTGTTTTTT. The J gene is TRBJ1-4, the V gene TRBV19; a weak D match, TRBD1 (5 bases). V lost 4 bases and J lost 8, with 11 bases in between. Germline assignment: CDR1 LNHDA and CDR2 SQIVND (reference sequence). This CDR3 is built from 13 residues.

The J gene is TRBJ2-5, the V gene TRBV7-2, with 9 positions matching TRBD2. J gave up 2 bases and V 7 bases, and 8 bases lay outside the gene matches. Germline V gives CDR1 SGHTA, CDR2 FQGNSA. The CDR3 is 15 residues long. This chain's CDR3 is CASNEGLAGQETQYF. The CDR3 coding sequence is TGTGCCAGCAACGAGGGGCTAGCGGGGCAAGAGACCCAGTACTTC. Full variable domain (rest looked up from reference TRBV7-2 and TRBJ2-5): GAGVSQSPSNKVTEKGKDVELRCDPISGHTALYWYRQSLGQGLEFLIYFQGNSAPDKSGLPSDRFSAERTGGSVSTLTIQRTQQEDSAVYLCASNEGLAGQETQYFGPGTRLLVL.

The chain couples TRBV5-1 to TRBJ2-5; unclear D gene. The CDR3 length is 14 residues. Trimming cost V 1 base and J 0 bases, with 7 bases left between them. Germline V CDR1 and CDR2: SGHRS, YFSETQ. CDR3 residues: CASSLLTDQETQYF. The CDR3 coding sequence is TGCGCCAGCAGCTTGCTCACAGACCAAGAGACCCAGTACTTC.

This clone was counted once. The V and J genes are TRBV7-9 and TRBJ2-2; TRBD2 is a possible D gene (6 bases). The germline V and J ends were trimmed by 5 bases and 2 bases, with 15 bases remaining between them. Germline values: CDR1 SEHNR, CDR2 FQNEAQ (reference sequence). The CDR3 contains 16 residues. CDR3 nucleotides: TGTGCCAGCAGCCGAATTTCCGGGACTAACACCGGGGAGCTGTTTTTT. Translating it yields CASSRISGTNTGELFF.